This T cell receptor beta chain was captured by sequencing in a study of shared clonotypes between healthy human individuals. At the level of the study: Per donor, three plates held CD4 naive cells, three held CD4 memory, two held CD8 naive and one held CD8 memory.

Study results and caveats: Clonotype sharing across a few donors was observed for 4.5% to 6.5% of naive CD4 clonotypes. Relative to memory subsets, naive subsets generally showed larger estimated richness. The study sampled only blood, and tissue repertoires likely differ.

The CDR3 spans 17 residues. V trimming: 6 bases; J trimming: 0 bases; junction bases outside the gene matches: 8. Germline V gene sequence: CDR1 MGHRA, CDR2 YSYEKL. Clones were sequenced by immunoSEQ multiplex PCR, and TCRdb holds only the in-frame ones, with some missing. Counted here are about 1,500,000 clones, around 95% occurring once; the ten biggest clones make up over 1%. A remark on this clone: Its cognate antigen is unknown.

The TCR was taken from a man in his thirties or forties in good health. The chain combines TRBV4-1 with TRBJ2-2, with 9 bases that match TRBD2. The specimen was naive CD4+ T cells sorted from blood. Subset specified: CD45RA+ positively selected. The CDR3 here is CASSQLAGSANTGELFF. CDR3 bases: TGCGCCAGCAGTCAACTAGCGGGTAGCGCGAACACCGGGGAGCTGTTTTTT.